These 25 T cell receptor beta chains were sequenced from one sample in a study of cytomegalovirus exposure and HLA in healthy donors. The study ran its PCR with 60 Vbeta and 13 Jbeta primers. Clones were read by immunoSEQ multiplex PCR, and TCRdb kept only the in-frame ones, dropping some. The repertoire has approximately 120,000 clones, 74% of them found once; the top ten carry approximately 1.9%. Sequenced: PBMCs. The source of these receptors is a human donor in good health.

The chain employs TRBV5-8 and TRBJ2-1; TRBD2 aligns across 12 bases. Germline trimming cut 0 bases from V and 5 bases from J; bases unmatched to any gene: 3. There are 16 residues in the CDR3. Germline CDR1 is SGHTS and CDR2 is YDEGEE. The CDR3 here is CASSLDLAGGDNEQFF. The CDR3 coding sequence is TGTGCCAGCAGCTTGGACCTAGCGGGGGGGGACAATGAGCAGTTCTTC.

The chain links TRBV7-3 to TRBJ2-3; D not resolved. The CDR3 sequence is 13 residues long. Germline V gene lookup returns CDR1 SGHTA and CDR2 FQGTGA. Between the trimmed V and J ends, which lost 1 base and 6 bases, there was a span of 8 bases. CDR3 protein: CASSLIPGDTQYF. DNA of the CDR3: TGTGCCAGCAGCTTAATCCCAGGTGATACGCAGTATTTT.

The chain's CDR3 is CASKVQGASTGELFF. The CDR3 coding sequence is TGTGCCAGCAAAGTACAGGGAGCGTCCACCGGGGAGCTGTTTTTT. The chain is built from TRBV7-9 and TRBJ2-2; D is possibly TRBD1 (6 bases). CDR1 is SEHNR and CDR2 is FQNEAQ in the germline V gene (reference sequence). The V and J ends lost 7 bases and 4 bases respectively, with 16 bases between them. The CDR3 consists of 15 residues.

V and J are TRBV6-1 and TRBJ1-5, with unresolved D. Trimming removed 5 bases at V and 4 bases at J, with 15 bases between. From germline, CDR1 is MNHNS and CDR2 SASEGT. This CDR3 is 15 amino acids long. The chain's CDR3 is CASSSTQTQNQPQHF. As DNA, the CDR3 is TGTGCCAGCAGTAGCACCCAAACTCAAAATCAGCCCCAGCATTTT.

The J gene is TRBJ2-3, the V gene TRBV30; 11 bases are shared with TRBD2. This CDR3 is 14 amino acids long. The V gene end was trimmed by 4 bases and the J gene end by 5 bases; junction bases not matched to a gene: 5. Germline values: CDR1 GTSNPN, CDR2 SVGIG (reference sequence). The CDR3 coding sequence is TGTGCCTGGAATAGCGGGGGGGCCAAAGATACGCAGTATTTT. Its protein is CAWNSGGAKDTQYF.

The chain links TRBV7-2 to TRBJ2-7, with TRBD1 as a possible D gene (5 bases). The germline V gene has CDR1 SGHTA and CDR2 FQGNSA. V was pared by 5 bases and J by 6 bases, with 14 bases between. The CDR3 consists of 13 residues. The CDR3 here is CASSLKTDGEQYF. The CDR3 DNA is TGTGCCAGCAGCCTCAAGACAGATGGCGAGCAGTACTTC.

The gene calls are TRBV28 and TRBJ1-1; TRBD1 is a possible D gene (5 bases). CDR1 is MDHEN, CDR2 SYDVKM, per germline. The CDR3 length is 12 residues. V lost 10 bases and J lost 5, with 14 bases in between. DNA for the CDR3: TGTGCCACCATGACAGAAGGAACTGAAGCTTTCTTT. It codes for CATMTEGTEAFF.

Concerning this clone: Other DNA sequences of this sample code for an identical CDR3. The chain couples TRBV5-1 to TRBJ2-3; TRBD2 matches at 9 bases. Germline CDR1 reads SGHRS; CDR2 reads YFSETQ. The CDR3 loop spans 14 amino acids. The ends lost 4 bases at V and 3 bases at J; junction bases unmatched: 3. The CDR3 region has the DNA TGCGCCAGCAGCCCCGGACTAGCGACAGATACGCAGTATTTT. Translated: CASSPGLATDTQYF.

J is TRBJ2-7 and V is TRBV7-6, with TRBD2 matching 10 bases. The CDR3 covers 15 residues. The J segment lost 4 bases and the V segment lost 1 base, leaving 4 bases of the junction unmatched. Per germline, CDR1 SGHVS and CDR2 FNYEAQ. CDR3 sequence reads: CASSLGGTSEYEQYF. The CDR3 coding sequence is TGTGCCAGCAGCTTAGGCGGGACTAGCGAATACGAGCAGTACTTC.

The gene calls are TRBV7-2 and TRBJ2-7; 9 bases line up with TRBD2. V lost 7 bases and J lost 2; bases outside the gene matches: 15. Germline loops: CDR1 SGHTA, CDR2 FQGNSA. CDR3 length equals 17 residues. DNA for the CDR3: TGTGCCAGCACACCCCAAAAAACGGCTAGCGGGGCCTACGAGCAGTACTTC. Amino acids: CASTPQKTASGAYEQYF.

A few counts support this clone. The J gene is TRBJ1-5, the V gene TRBV7-9; the D gene is possibly TRBD1 (5 bases). CDR3 length: 15 residues. V lost 2 bases and J lost 1, with 9 bases in between. The germline V gene encodes CDR1 SEHNR and CDR2 FQNEAQ (reference sequence). CDR3: CASSLSGSSNQPQHF. CDR3 in DNA: TGTGCCAGCAGCTTATCAGGGTCCAGCAATCAGCCCCAGCATTTT.

This clone was observed a few times. This chain joins TRBV7-9 and TRBJ2-1; TRBD2 might be the D (6 bases). Trimming stripped 0 bases from V and 6 bases from J, with 6 bases between. Germline V gene sequence: CDR1 SEHNR, CDR2 FQNEAQ (reference sequence). The CDR3 is 13 amino acids. Here the CDR3 DNA reads TGTGCCAGCAGCTTAGCCGGGAGCAATGAGCAGTTCTTC. This codes for CASSLAGSNEQFF.

V and J are TRBV19 and TRBJ1-2; 9 nucleotides match TRBD1. V was pared by 8 bases and J by 0 bases, with 1 base of the junction left unmatched. The CDR3 extends over 13 amino acids. Germline CDR1 is LNHDA and CDR2 is SQIVND (reference sequence). CDR3 bases: TGTGCCAGTCGGGACAGGGCTAACTATGGCTACACCTTC. This encodes CASRDRANYGYTF.

This clone showed up just a few times. The genes are TRBV5-1 and TRBJ2-2, with 8 bases identical to TRBD1. The CDR3 runs to 16 residues. Germline CDR1 and CDR2: SGHRS and YFSETQ. V was clipped by 4 bases and J by 6 bases; unmatched bases: 11. The CDR3 sequence is CASSPLGQGAAGELFF. For the CDR3, the DNA is TGCGCCAGCAGCCCCTTGGGGCAGGGGGCAGCCGGGGAGCTGTTTTTT.

This rearrangement joins TRBV5-1 to TRBJ2-2; TRBD2 matches at 9 bases. Germline V gene data show CDR1 as SGHRS and CDR2 as YFSETQ. The CDR3 runs to 16 residues. With V trimmed by 4 bases and J by 0 bases, 4 bases remained unmatched. The CDR3 here is CASSKTSGTNTGELFF. DNA of the CDR3: TGCGCCAGCAGCAAGACTAGCGGAACGAACACCGGGGAGCTGTTTTTT.

The chain joins TRBV28 to TRBJ1-2; 8 positions agree with TRBD1. The CDR3 extends over 16 amino acids. Trimming at V came to 3 bases and at J to 4 bases, leaving 10 bases not matched to a gene. Per germline, CDR1 MDHEN and CDR2 SYDVKM. DNA for the CDR3: TGTGCCAGCAGTTTCGGACAGGGCGGGCTTGGCTATGGCTACACCTTC. This translates into CASSFGQGGLGYGYTF.

This clone was seen once. J is TRBJ1-2 and V is TRBV5-1, with 7 positions matching TRBD1. The V gene's germline CDR1 is SGHRS and CDR2 YFSETQ. The CDR3 sequence is 14 residues long. With 3 bases clipped from V and 4 bases from J, the junction kept 6 bases outside the gene matches. The CDR3 sequence is CASSYGQAVYGYTF. The DNA for the CDR3 is TGCGCCAGCAGCTACGGACAGGCGGTCTATGGCTACACCTTC. Complete variable domain (other parts from reference TRBV5-1 and TRBJ1-2): KAGVTQTPRYLIKTRGQQVTLSCSPISGHRSVSWYQQTPGQGLQFLFEYFSETQRNKGNFPGRFSGRQFSNSRSEMNVSTLELGDSALYLCASSYGQAVYGYTFGSGTRLTVV.

This clone came up a few times. The chain combines TRBV14 with TRBJ2-1; no clear D gene. The germline CDR1 and CDR2 sequences are SGHDN and FVKESK. Between the trimmed V and J ends, which lost 1 base and 8 bases, there was a span of 3 bases. This CDR3 spans 11 amino acids. In DNA form, the CDR3 reads TGTGCCAGCAGCCAAGTCTATGAGCAGTTCTTC. Its translation is CASSQVYEQFF. Based on the CDR3 plus reference TRBV14 and TRBJ2-1, the full variable domain is EAGVTQFPSHSVIEKGQTVTLRCDPISGHDNLYWYRRVMGKEIKFLLHFVKESKQDESGMPNNRFLAERTGGTYSTLKVQPAELEDSGVYFCASSQVYEQFFGPGTRLTVL.

Written as DNA, the CDR3 is TGTGCCAGCAGGACGGGATCCTACGAGCAGTACTTC. Protein product: CASRTGSYEQYF. The chain employs TRBV6-5 and TRBJ2-7; tentatively, D is TRBD2 (5 bases). V was trimmed by 6 bases and J by 1 base, leaving 7 bases between them. Germline V gives CDR1 MNHEY, CDR2 SVGAGI. The CDR3 sequence is 12 residues long.

This clone was seen a few times. The chain links TRBV5-6 to TRBJ1-1, with D tentatively TRBD1 (6 bases). CDR3 length: 15 amino acids. Looked up from germline, CDR1 is SGHDT and CDR2 is YYEEEE. V dropped 6 bases and J dropped 1 base, with 16 bases sitting between them. CDR3 coding DNA: TGTGCCAGCAACTCCTTGGACAGCCCGAACACTGAAGCTTTCTTT. Translation: CASNSLDSPNTEAFF.

In DNA, the CDR3 is TGTGCCAGCACTACCCAGGCGAACACTGAAGCTTTCTTT. Translated, it gives CASTTQANTEAFF. This chain joins TRBV6-1 and TRBJ1-1, with D unclear. Germline V CDR1 and CDR2: MNHNS, SASEGT. This CDR3 is 13 amino acids long. Trimming took off 7 bases at V and 1 base at J, with 10 bases between the two ends.

CDR3: CASSLRGGQRDEQYF. As DNA, the CDR3 is TGTGCCAGCAGCCTTAGGGGGGGCCAGAGGGACGAGCAGTACTTC. The J gene is TRBJ2-7, the V gene TRBV13; D is perhaps TRBD2 (7 bases). The CDR3 is 15 amino acids. In germline, CDR1 is PRHDT, CDR2 FYEKMQ (reference sequence). With 5 bases removed from V and 5 bases from J, the gap between germline ends came to 19 bases.

The rearrangement links TRBV27 to TRBJ2-7; TRBD1 matches 8 bases. The CDR3 has 15 residues. Germline CDR1 is MNHEY and CDR2 is SMNVEV (reference sequence). The junction had 9 bases not matched to a gene; V was cut back by 8 bases and J by 0 bases. The CDR3 DNA is TGTGCCAGCGGCAACCGGGACAGGAGCTCCTACGAGCAGTACTTC. Translating gives CASGNRDRSSYEQYF.

J is TRBJ1-2 and V is TRBV6-1; D unclear. The V end lost 6 bases, the J end lost 3 bases, and 11 bases lay between the germline ends. This CDR3 is 13 amino acids long. Germline lookup yields CDR1 MNHNS and CDR2 SASEGT. CDR3 DNA sequence: TGTGCCAGCAGGACGGGAGATCACTATGGCTACACCTTC. Translating gives CASRTGDHYGYTF.

The CDR3 spells CASSLSPTYEQYF. The CDR3 DNA follows: TGTGCCAGCAGCTTAAGTCCTACCTACGAGCAGTACTTC. The chain is built from TRBV7-2 and TRBJ2-7; D gene unclear. Trimming pared 2 bases from V and 2 bases from J, leaving 7 bases between. The CDR3 runs 13 residues. Per the germline V gene, CDR1 is SGHTA and CDR2 is FQGNSA.